This T cell receptor beta chain was sequenced for a study of T cell changes during pregnancy in multiple sclerosis. Only in-frame clones appear in the TCRdb table, and some are missing; sequencing was by immunoSEQ multiplex PCR. The table shows 50,000 to 80,000 clones, with approximately 92% occurring only once. CDR1 and CDR2 (germline): GTSNPN, SVGIG (reference sequence). The CDR3 totals 15 residues. V trimming: 2 bases; J trimming: 5 bases; junction bases outside the gene matches: 6. This clonotype was sampled from a female donor with multiple sclerosis, enrolled in a pregnancy study. This sequence joins TRBV30 and TRBJ2-5; 12 bases align to TRBD2. The sequencing here drew on peripheral blood, taken in the second trimester of pregnancy. The CDR3 DNA sequence: TGTGCCTGGAGTAGAAAGGGACTAGCGGGTGAGACCCAGTACTTC. Protein product: CAWSRKGLAGETQYF. The full variable domain, rest sourced from reference TRBV30 and TRBJ2-5, is SQTIHQWPATLVQPVGSPLSLECTVEGTSNPNLYWYRQAAGRGLQLLFYSVGIGQISSEVPQNLSASRPQDRQFILSSKKLLLSDSGFYLCAWSRKGLAGETQYFGPGTRLLVL.